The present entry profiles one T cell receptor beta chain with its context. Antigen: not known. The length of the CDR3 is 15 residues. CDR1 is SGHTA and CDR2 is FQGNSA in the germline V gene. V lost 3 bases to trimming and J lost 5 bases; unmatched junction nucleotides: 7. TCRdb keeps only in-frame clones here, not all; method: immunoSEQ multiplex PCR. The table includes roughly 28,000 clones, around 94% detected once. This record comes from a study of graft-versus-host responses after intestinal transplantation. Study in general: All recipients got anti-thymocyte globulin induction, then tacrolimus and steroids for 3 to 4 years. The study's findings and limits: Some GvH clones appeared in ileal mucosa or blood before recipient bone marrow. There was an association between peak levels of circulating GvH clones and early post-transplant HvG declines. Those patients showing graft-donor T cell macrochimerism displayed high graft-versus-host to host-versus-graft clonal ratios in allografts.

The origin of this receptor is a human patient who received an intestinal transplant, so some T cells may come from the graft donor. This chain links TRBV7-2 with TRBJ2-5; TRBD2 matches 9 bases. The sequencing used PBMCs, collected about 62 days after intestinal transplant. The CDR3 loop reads CASSFGGGALETQYF. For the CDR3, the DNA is TGTGCCAGCAGCTTCGGCGGGGGGGCTCTGGAGACCCAGTACTTC.